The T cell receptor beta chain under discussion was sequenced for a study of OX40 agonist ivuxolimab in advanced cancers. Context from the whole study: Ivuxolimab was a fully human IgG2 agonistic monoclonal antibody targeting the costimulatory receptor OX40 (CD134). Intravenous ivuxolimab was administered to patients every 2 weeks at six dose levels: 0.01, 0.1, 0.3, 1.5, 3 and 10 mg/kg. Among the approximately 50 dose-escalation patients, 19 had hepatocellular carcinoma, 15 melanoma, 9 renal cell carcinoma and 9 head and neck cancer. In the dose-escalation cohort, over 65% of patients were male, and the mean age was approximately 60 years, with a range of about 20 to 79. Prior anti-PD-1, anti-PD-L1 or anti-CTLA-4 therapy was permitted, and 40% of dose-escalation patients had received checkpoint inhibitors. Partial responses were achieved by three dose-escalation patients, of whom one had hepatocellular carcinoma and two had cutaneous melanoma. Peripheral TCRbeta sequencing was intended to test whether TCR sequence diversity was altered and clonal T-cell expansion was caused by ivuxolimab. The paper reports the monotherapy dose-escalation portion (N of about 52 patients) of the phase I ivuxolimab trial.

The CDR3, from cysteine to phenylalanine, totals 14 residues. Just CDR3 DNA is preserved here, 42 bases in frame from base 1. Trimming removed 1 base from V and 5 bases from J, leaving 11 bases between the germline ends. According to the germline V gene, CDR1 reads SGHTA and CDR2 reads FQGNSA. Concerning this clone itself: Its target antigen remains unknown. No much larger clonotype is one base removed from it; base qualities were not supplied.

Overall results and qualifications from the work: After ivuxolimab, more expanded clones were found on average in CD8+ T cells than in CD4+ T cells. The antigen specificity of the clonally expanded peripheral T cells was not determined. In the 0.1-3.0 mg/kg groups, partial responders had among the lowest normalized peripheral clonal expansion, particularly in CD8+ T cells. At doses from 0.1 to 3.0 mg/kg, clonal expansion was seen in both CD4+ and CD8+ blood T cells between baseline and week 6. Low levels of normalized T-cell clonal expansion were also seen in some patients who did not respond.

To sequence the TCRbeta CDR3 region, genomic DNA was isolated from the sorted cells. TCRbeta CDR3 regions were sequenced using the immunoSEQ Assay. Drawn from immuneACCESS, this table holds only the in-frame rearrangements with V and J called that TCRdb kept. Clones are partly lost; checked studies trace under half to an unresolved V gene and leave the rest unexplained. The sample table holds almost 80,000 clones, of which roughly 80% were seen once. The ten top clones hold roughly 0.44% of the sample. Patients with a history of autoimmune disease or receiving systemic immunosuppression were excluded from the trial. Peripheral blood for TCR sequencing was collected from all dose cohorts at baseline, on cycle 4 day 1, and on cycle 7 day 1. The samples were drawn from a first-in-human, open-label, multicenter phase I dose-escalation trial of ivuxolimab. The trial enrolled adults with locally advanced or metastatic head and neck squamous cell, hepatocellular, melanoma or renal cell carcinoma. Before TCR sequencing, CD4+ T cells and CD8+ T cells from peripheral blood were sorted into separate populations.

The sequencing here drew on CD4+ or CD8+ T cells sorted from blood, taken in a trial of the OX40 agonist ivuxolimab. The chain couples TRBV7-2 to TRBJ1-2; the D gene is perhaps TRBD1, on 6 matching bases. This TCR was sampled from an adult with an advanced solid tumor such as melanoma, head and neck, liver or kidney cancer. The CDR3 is CASSLDREAYGYTF. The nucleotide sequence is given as TGTGCCAGCAGCTTAGACAGGGAAGCTTATGGCTACACCTTC.